The text below deals with one T cell receptor (beta chain). As yet, its antigen is unknown. V was pared by 5 bases and J by 7 bases, with 24 bases between. CDR3 length: 17 amino acids. The germline V gene has CDR1 MNHEY and CDR2 SMNVEV (reference sequence). PCR amplification relied on 60 Vbeta primers (plus 13 Jbeta primers). The data were produced by immunoSEQ multiplex PCR, yet TCRdb's version contains in-frame clones alone and is incomplete. The sample consists of 220,000 or so clones, under 80% of them appearing once. This record comes from a study of cytomegalovirus exposure and HLA in healthy donors. Broader study findings: 87-base-pair reads could not separate some V segments, including TRBV6-2 and TRBV6-3. Rarity held for most TCR sequences, but there were some public TCRs that occurred in many donors. Certain sequence variants were highly shared and formed a cluster, and this cluster was likely a sequencing artifact. Later, TCR association rates were found to vary by HLA locus, highest for DRB1 and lowest for HLA-C.

The chain recombines TRBV27 with TRBJ2-1; D call uncertain. The sequencing input was PBMCs. This sequence originates from a woman aged 25-40 years in good health and CMV-seronegative. The CDR3 region has the DNA TGTGCCAGCAGTCCCCATATGGTAGCCCCAGTCCTAAATGAGCAGTTCTTC. It specifies CASSPHMVAPVLNEQFF.